These 18 T cell receptor beta chains originate from one sample sequenced in a study of radiotherapy plus CTLA-4 blockade in lung cancer. Assay used: immunoSEQ multiplex PCR; TCRdb lists only in-frame clones, some missing. The table has about 95,000 clones, roughly four fifths seen once. The sequencing used peripheral blood, collected from a patient treated with radiotherapy plus ipilimumab. Source of these receptors: a human donor with non-small cell lung cancer who had a partial response to radiotherapy plus ipilimumab.

Here the CDR3 reads CASRSQTDHSNQPQHF. In DNA form, the CDR3 reads TGTGCCAGTAGAAGTCAGACAGACCATAGCAATCAGCCCCAGCATTTT. The chain carries TRBV19 and TRBJ1-5; a possible D gene is TRBD1 (5 bases). The CDR3 totals 16 residues. Germline loops: CDR1 LNHDA, CDR2 SQIVND (reference sequence). Trimming cost V 6 bases and J 0 bases, with 15 bases left between them.

The rearrangement links TRBV6-1 to TRBJ2-7; 7 bases agree with TRBD1. Germline trimming cut 4 bases from V and 0 bases from J; bases unmatched to any gene: 9. CDR1 and CDR2 (germline): MNHNS, SASEGT. This CDR3 has 16 amino acids. The CDR3: CASSAHRGTNSYEQYF. In DNA form, the CDR3 reads TGTGCCAGCAGTGCTCACAGGGGTACGAACTCCTACGAGCAGTACTTC.

The V call is TRBV28, the J call TRBJ1-2; D is possibly TRBD1 (5 bases). This CDR3 is 13 amino acids long. The ends were cut back, 6 bases at V and 0 bases at J, with 8 bases in the middle. Germline V CDR1 and CDR2: MDHEN, SYDVKM. CDR3 residues: CASRWTSNYGYTF. The CDR3 DNA is TGTGCCAGCAGATGGACATCTAACTATGGCTACACCTTC.

V and J are TRBV16 and TRBJ2-7; 7 positions match TRBD1. The length of the CDR3 is 13 residues. The V and J ends lost 4 bases and 3 bases, in that order; junction bases with no gene match: 3. The V gene's germline CDR1 is KGHSY and CDR2 FQNENV. Here the CDR3 DNA reads TGTGCCAGCAGCCGGGACAGCCGCTACGAGCAGTACTTC. This gives the protein CASSRDSRYEQYF.

This clone appeared a few times. V usage is TRBV30 and J usage is TRBJ1-1, with no clear D. Between the trimmed V and J ends, which lost 4 bases and 1 base, there was a span of 13 bases. Germline CDR1 reads GTSNPN; CDR2 reads SVGIG (reference sequence). This CDR3 has 14 amino acids. CDR3 residues: CAWNSPRGNTEAFF. For the CDR3, the DNA is TGTGCCTGGAACTCCCCGCGGGGGAACACTGAAGCTTTCTTT.

The chain joins TRBV6-7 to TRBJ2-7; 12 bases agree with TRBD2. TRBV6-7 is given ORF status, its function remaining uncertain. The CDR3 totals 17 residues. V gave up 2 bases and J gave up 6 bases; unmatched junction bases: 11. The CDR3 protein is CASSYPALAGGLREQYF. The DNA of the CDR3 is TGTGCCAGCAGTTACCCGGCCCTAGCGGGAGGGCTTCGCGAGCAGTACTTC.

This chain links TRBV29-1 with TRBJ2-5, with D tentatively TRBD1 (6 bases). Germline lookup yields CDR1 SQVTM and CDR2 ANQGSEA. The CDR3 contains 13 residues. V lost 1 base and J lost 1, with 7 bases in between. In DNA, the CDR3 is TGCAGCGTTGAAGCAGGGGTCCAAGAGACCCAGTACTTC. It yields the protein CSVEAGVQETQYF.

A note on this clone: Germline is not matched at one junction end, which may reflect a read error. The same CDR3 arises from other DNA sequences in this sample as well. The chain is built from TRBV29-1 and TRBJ2-3; TRBD2 matches 9 bases. The CDR3 consists of 15 residues. CDR1 is SQVTM, CDR2 ANQGSEA, per germline. This CDR3 reads CSVEGAGGRADTQYF. The CDR3 bases are TGTAGCGTTGAAGGGGCGGGAGGGCGGGCAGATACGCAGTATTTT.

The V and J genes are TRBV25-1 and TRBJ2-1, with TRBD1 matching 8 bases. Per the germline V gene, CDR1 is MGHDK and CDR2 is SYGVNS. The length of the CDR3 is 13 residues. The J segment lost 8 bases and the V segment lost 3 bases, leaving 3 bases of the junction unmatched. CDR3 loop: CASSEGQVDEQFF. CDR3 nucleotide sequence: TGTGCCAGCAGTGAGGGACAGGTTGATGAGCAGTTCTTC. The variable domain in full, completed from reference TRBV25-1 and TRBJ2-1, reads EADIYQTPRYLVIGTGKKITLECSQTMGHDKMYWYQQDPGMELHLIHYSYGVNSTEKGDLSSESTVSRIRTEHFPLTLESARPSHTSQYLCASSEGQVDEQFFGPGTRLTVL.

This sequence joins TRBV7-8 and TRBJ2-1; 15 bases map to TRBD2. Per the germline V gene, CDR1 is SGHVS and CDR2 is FQNEAQ. J gave up 10 bases and V 5 bases, and 9 bases lay outside the gene matches. The CDR3 contains 16 residues. CDR3: CASSTHGTSGRREQFF. In DNA form, the CDR3 reads TGTGCCAGCAGCACACACGGGACTAGCGGGAGGCGCGAGCAGTTCTTC.

The sample holds a few counts of this clone. This chain connects TRBV10-3 to TRBJ2-3; 8 bases align to TRBD2. V shed 8 bases, J shed 4 bases, and the junction held 8 bases outside the gene matches. The CDR3 length is 14 residues. Germline values: CDR1 ENHRY, CDR2 SYGVKD. CDR3 in amino acids: CAIRPGLGADTQYF. CDR3 coding DNA: TGTGCCATCCGTCCGGGACTAGGAGCAGATACGCAGTATTTT.

The rearrangement joins TRBV21-1 to TRBJ2-1; TRBD2 reflects the table's D call only, with no check against the DNA. TRBV21-1 is listed as a pseudogene. The CDR3 is 24 residues long. CDR3 in DNA: TGTGCCAGCAGAGGACCGGGACAGGGACTAGCGGGCTTCTGTTCGGGCCTCAATCTCAATGAGCAGTTCTTC. Its translation: CASRGPGQGLAGFCSGLNLNEQFF.

This chain connects TRBV28 to TRBJ1-1; D gene ambiguous. This CDR3 is 13 amino acids long. Germline CDR1 MDHEN, CDR2 SYDVKM. Trimming removed 1 base from V and 8 bases from J, with 11 bases in between. Here the CDR3 DNA reads TGTGCCAGCAGTTTATTCGGGGTGATGGAAGCTTTCTTT. This codes for CASSLFGVMEAFF.

Only a few counts were recorded for this clone. The chain employs TRBV19 and TRBJ2-7; tentatively, D is TRBD2 (6 bases). The V end was cut by 4 bases, the J end by 7 bases, with 20 bases between. This CDR3 region has 15 residues. Germline CDR1 and CDR2: LNHDA and SQIVND (reference sequence). As DNA, the CDR3 is TGTGCCAGTAGTACCTCGGCGGGAAAGGGTGTTGAGCAGTACTTC. Translating gives CASSTSAGKGVEQYF.

The V gene is TRBV2, the J gene TRBJ2-4, with D possibly TRBD2 on 5 matching bases. CDR1 is SNHLY, CDR2 FYNNEI, per germline. V was cut by 8 bases and J by 4 bases, with 6 bases left in between. This CDR3 has 11 residues. CDR3 region: CASSGKNIQYF. In DNA form, the CDR3 reads TGTGCCAGCTCGGGAAAAAACATTCAGTACTTC.

This chain links TRBV5-5 with TRBJ1-2; 7 bases map to TRBD1. The CDR3 has 14 residues. V dropped 0 bases and J dropped 8; count of bases not matched to a gene: 7. Germline-derived CDR1 and CDR2 are SGHKS and YYEKEE (reference sequence). The CDR3, as DNA: TGTGCCAGCAGCTTGGGACAGGGCTTGTACGGCTACACCTTC. This translates into CASSLGQGLYGYTF. The full variable domain, its missing parts supplied by reference TRBV5-5 and TRBJ1-2, is DAGVTQSPTHLIKTRGQQVTLRCSPISGHKSVSWYQQVLGQGPQFIFQYYEKEERGRGNFPDRFSARQFPNYSSELNVNALLLGDSALYLCASSLGQGLYGYTFGSGTRLTVV.

The chain combines TRBV4-1 with TRBJ1-5; no firm D call. V was shortened by 4 bases and J by 3 bases, with 22 bases between the two germline ends. This CDR3 region has 18 residues. Germline V CDR1 and CDR2: MGHRA, YSYEKL. The CDR3 is CASSRIPSGPYNNQPQHF. The CDR3 coding sequence is TGCGCCAGCAGCCGAATCCCGAGCGGGCCGTACAACAATCAGCCCCAGCATTTT.

This chain uses TRBV6-1 with TRBJ2-7; D perhaps matches TRBD2 (6 bases). CDR1 MNHNS and CDR2 SASEGT come from the germline V gene. V dropped 6 bases and J dropped 7 bases, with 16 bases sitting between them. The CDR3 is 13 residues long. CDR3 nucleotide sequence: TGTGCCAGCAGAAGCGGGTGGCTGGGGGAGCAGTACTTC. Translating it yields CASRSGWLGEQYF.